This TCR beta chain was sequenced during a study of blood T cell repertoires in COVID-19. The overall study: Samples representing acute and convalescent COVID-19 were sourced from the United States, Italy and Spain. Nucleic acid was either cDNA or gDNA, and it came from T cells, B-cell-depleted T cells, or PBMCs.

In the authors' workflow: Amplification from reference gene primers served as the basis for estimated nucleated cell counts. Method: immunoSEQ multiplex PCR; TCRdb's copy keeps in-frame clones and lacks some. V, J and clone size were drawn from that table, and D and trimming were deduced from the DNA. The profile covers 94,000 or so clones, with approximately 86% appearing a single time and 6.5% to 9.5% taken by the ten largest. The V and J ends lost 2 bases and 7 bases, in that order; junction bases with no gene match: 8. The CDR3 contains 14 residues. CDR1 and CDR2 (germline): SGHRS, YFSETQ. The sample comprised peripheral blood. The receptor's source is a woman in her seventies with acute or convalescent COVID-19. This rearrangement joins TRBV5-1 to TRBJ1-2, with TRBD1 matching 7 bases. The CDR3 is CASSLGTVFPGYTF. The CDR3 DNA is TGCGCCAGCAGCTTAGGGACAGTTTTTCCTGGCTACACCTTC.